The source of this TCR beta chain is a study of blood T cell repertoires in COVID-19. At the level of the study: COVID-19 samples collected from the United States, Italy and Spain covered acute and convalescent phases. T cells, B-cell-depleted T cells, or PBMCs supplied cDNA or gDNA.

Seattle's enrolled individuals joined amid active infection and were then monitored longitudinally. TCRdb's copy holds only in-frame clones and misses some; the assay was immunoSEQ multiplex PCR. The sample has 300,000 to 400,000 clones; approximately 90% are singletons. The V segment lost 1 base and the J segment 4 bases; nucleotides outside the gene matches: 4. CDR1 is SNHLY, CDR2 FYNNEI, per germline. CDR3 size: 15 residues. The chain couples TRBV2 to TRBJ2-1, with TRBD2 matching over 7 bases. The receptor comes from a man aged 25-40 years with COVID-19, enrolled during active disease. Sequencing was done on a sample of peripheral blood. Here the CDR3 DNA reads TGTGCCAGCAGTGAAGGGCGGGGGATTTACAATGAGCAGTTCTTC. Its protein product is CASSEGRGIYNEQFF. Filled out from reference TRBV2 and TRBJ2-1, the complete variable domain reads EPEVTQTPSHQVTQMGQEVILRCVPISNHLYFYWYRQILGQKVEFLVSFYNNEISEKSEIFDDQFSVERPDGSNFTLKIRSTKLEDSAMYFCASSEGRGIYNEQFFGPGTRLTVL.